This T cell receptor beta chain originates from a study of blood T cell repertoires in COVID-19. The germline gives CDR1 KGHSH, CDR2 LQKENI. There are 15 residues in the CDR3. J was trimmed by 0 bases and V by 3 bases; bases with no gene match: 1. Only in-frame clones appear in the TCRdb table, and some are missing; sequencing was by immunoSEQ multiplex PCR. This sample carries 170,000 or so clones, 84% of them seen once, and the ten largest clones take 12% to 15%. What was sequenced was peripheral blood. This sequence was found in a man aged 18 to 35 with active or convalescent COVID-19. The chain employs TRBV18 and TRBJ2-1; 8 bases agree with TRBD2. For the CDR3, the DNA is TGTGCCAGCTCACCCGGGACTAGCTCCTACAATGAGCAGTTCTTC. It is translated as CASSPGTSSYNEQFF. The whole variable domain, remainder taken from reference TRBV18 and TRBJ2-1, is NAGVMQNPRHLVRRRGQEARLRCSPMKGHSHVYWYRQLPEEGLKFMVYLQKENIIDESGMPKERFSAEFPKEGPSILRIQQVVRGDSAAYFCASSPGTSSYNEQFFGPGTRLTVL.